The clone carrying this T cell receptor beta chain was picked up one time. This entry is derived from a study of blood T cell repertoires in COVID-19. Trimming shortened V by 5 bases and J by 5 bases, and 16 bases separated the two germline ends. There are 15 residues in the CDR3. CDR1 is LGHDT and CDR2 is YNNKEL in the germline V gene (reference sequence). Libraries were prepared by immunoSEQ multiplex PCR; TCRdb keeps only in-frame clonotypes and omits some of them. The sample lists some 180,000 clones, roughly 85% occurring once. The sequence derives from a middle-aged man who had recovered from COVID-19. This chain links TRBV3-1 (or the pseudogene TRBV3-2) with TRBJ1-3; tentative D call: TRBD1 (6 bases). The sequencing input was PBMCs or T cells enriched from blood (not recorded which). The CDR3 region has the DNA TGTGCCAGCAGCGTCTCGACGGGGGGCAGAAACACCATATATTTT. It encodes CASSVSTGGRNTIYF.